This T cell receptor (beta chain) was retrieved from a study of CD8 T cells in Susac syndrome. Each Susac syndrome patient had definite or probable disease by recently defined criteria. The RNA, roughly 0.45 to 1 ug, was put through reverse transcription using random hexamers. Multiplex immunoSEQ PCR targeted 54 Vbeta and 13 Jbeta TCR beta segments. TCRdb re-called the immunoSEQ multiplex PCR reads with MiXCR, one entry per CDR3 protein. The table records about 160,000 distinct CDR3 sequences, approximately 95% of them present only once. Specimen: CD4+ T cells from PBMCs. This receptor was obtained from a human donor with Susac syndrome.

DNA of the CDR3: TGTGCCAGCAGTAGCCGGGACAGGTTTAATCAGCCCCAGCATTTT. This encodes CASSSRDRFNQPQHF. This chain uses TRBV12-3 or TRBV12-4 with TRBJ1-5; TRBD1 matches 8 bases. V lost 5 bases and J lost 4; bases outside the gene matches: 7. The CDR3 is 15 amino acids.